This TCR beta chain stems from a study of blood T cell repertoires in COVID-19. Study-level information: Specimens from acute and convalescent COVID-19 originated in the United States, Italy and Spain. PBMCs, B-cell-depleted T cells, or T cells were the source of the cDNA or gDNA that made up the material.

How the authors handled the data: How many nucleated cells were present was estimated from reference gene primer amplification. Clones were sequenced by immunoSEQ multiplex PCR, and TCRdb holds only the in-frame ones, with some missing. V, J and clone size reflect that table, while D and trimming were determined from the DNA. Here the sample spans hundreds of thousands of clones, 81% being singletons. The receptor was isolated from a woman aged 80 or older with COVID-19, enrolled during active disease. The sequencing input was peripheral blood.

CDR3 region: CASSLDQGSEQYF. CDR3 bases: TGTGCCAGCAGTCTGGACCAGGGGAGCGAGCAGTACTTC. This chain connects TRBV2 to TRBJ2-7; possibly TRBD1 for D (6 bases). Germline CDR1 reads SNHLY; CDR2 reads FYNNEI. This CDR3 has 13 amino acids. Trimming took off 5 bases at V and 6 bases at J, with 14 bases between the two ends.